These 3 T cell receptor beta chains share one sample of origin, sequenced in a study of blood T cell repertoires in COVID-19. This table comes from immunoSEQ multiplex PCR, and its TCRdb copy is limited to in-frame clones, with some not included. Of 100,000 to 130,000 clones in the sample, approximately 88% were seen once. The material sequenced was peripheral blood. All receptors come from a human donor in a cohort sampled during active COVID-19.

The CDR3 loop is CATDGDSNQPQHF. CDR3 bases: TGTGCCACCGACGGGGATAGCAATCAGCCCCAGCATTTT. The chain joins TRBV6-5 to TRBJ1-5, with D unresolved. V lost 10 bases and J 0 bases, leaving 10 bases between the germline ends. This CDR3 spans 13 amino acids. Germline V lookup: CDR1 MNHEY, CDR2 SVGAGI.

This clone was found a few times. This chain joins TRBV7-9 and TRBJ1-1; the D is unclear. The V end lost 5 bases, the J end lost 7 bases, and 11 bases lay between the germline ends. Germline V gene lookup returns CDR1 SEHNR and CDR2 FQNEAQ (reference sequence). The length of the CDR3 is 12 residues. The CDR3 nucleotides read TGTGCCAGCAGCGTGACTCCTTATGAAGCTTTCTTT. Its translation is CASSVTPYEAFF.

The rearrangement uses TRBV18 and TRBJ2-7; D gene uncertain. V lost 5 bases to trimming and J lost 3 bases, with 11 bases between them. The CDR3 has 13 amino acids. Germline V gives CDR1 KGHSH, CDR2 LQKENI. CDR3 in DNA: TGTGCCAGCTCATACAAAGAGGACTACGAGCAGTACTTC. The encoded protein is CASSYKEDYEQYF.